This entry lists 21 T cell receptor beta chains sequenced from one sample in a study of blood T cell repertoires in COVID-19. The protocol was immunoSEQ multiplex PCR, while the TCRdb copy is restricted to in-frame clones and leaves out a portion. The repertoire includes around 250,000 clones, 82% of them detected once, and about 3.4% sits in the top ten. Sequenced input: peripheral blood. Source of these receptors: a woman between 18 and 29 years old with acute or convalescent COVID-19.

This sequence joins TRBV5-4 and TRBJ2-7, with 8 positions matching TRBD2. This CDR3 has 16 residues. V was pared by 2 bases and J by 2 bases, with 9 bases of the junction left unmatched. Per the germline V gene, CDR1 is SGHNT and CDR2 is YYREEE (reference sequence). In DNA, the CDR3 is TGTGCCAGCAGCTTTACAGCACGCGGGAGGCCCTACGAGCAGTACTTC. It yields the protein CASSFTARGRPYEQYF.

This clone appeared many times. The chain combines TRBV14 with TRBJ2-7; D unclear. This CDR3 spans 12 amino acids. Germline V gene sequence: CDR1 SGHDN, CDR2 FVKESK. The V end was cut by 1 base, the J end by 9 bases, with 10 bases between. CDR3 coding DNA: TGTGCCAGCAGCCAAGGGTCGGTTGGGCAGTACTTC. Residues: CASSQGSVGQYF.

This chain joins TRBV19 and TRBJ1-2, with TRBD1 matching over 8 bases. This CDR3 region has 15 residues. CDR1 LNHDA and CDR2 SQIVND come from the germline V gene (reference sequence). V gave up 3 bases and J gave up 7 bases; unmatched junction bases: 10. The CDR3 loop is CASSIQTGATGGYTF. CDR3 DNA: TGTGCCAGTAGTATTCAGACAGGGGCTACTGGTGGCTACACCTTC.

This chain uses TRBV6-5 with TRBJ1-4; maybe TRBD1 (5 bases). This CDR3 has 14 residues. Germline-derived CDR1 and CDR2 are MNHEY and SVGAGI. Trimming pared 5 bases from V and 3 bases from J, leaving 10 bases between. The CDR3: CASSQGPPNEKLFF. CDR3 DNA: TGTGCCAGCAGTCAGGGTCCGCCTAATGAAAAACTGTTTTTT.

The rearrangement joins TRBV27 to TRBJ1-2, with D maybe TRBD1 (6 bases). This CDR3 contains 14 residues. Germline-derived CDR1 and CDR2 are MNHEY and SMNVEV (reference sequence). V lost 6 bases and J 6 bases, leaving 17 bases between the germline ends. The CDR3 nucleotides are TGTGCCAGCAGCCCCGGGACAACTTGGAATGGCTACACCTTC. Its translation: CASSPGTTWNGYTF.

The V gene is TRBV7-9, the J gene TRBJ2-2; 7 bases are a match to TRBD2. Trimming cost V 7 bases and J 4 bases; bases outside gene matches: 6. This CDR3 is built from 14 residues. Germline CDR1 and CDR2: SEHNR and FQNEAQ (reference sequence). CDR3 loop: CASTKGLPTGELFF. The CDR3 bases are TGTGCCAGCACCAAGGGACTACCCACCGGGGAGCTGTTTTTT.

This clone was detected once. V and J are TRBV28 and TRBJ1-5, with D possibly being TRBD1 (6 bases). This CDR3 is built from 15 residues. V dropped 2 bases and J dropped 6 bases, with 14 bases sitting between them. Germline values: CDR1 MDHEN, CDR2 SYDVKM. CDR3 amino acids: CASSLLTGTVQPQHF. CDR3 coding DNA: TGTGCCAGCAGTTTACTAACAGGGACCGTTCAGCCCCAGCATTTT. The full variable domain, rest sourced from reference TRBV28 and TRBJ1-5, is DVKVTQSSRYLVKRTGEKVFLECVQDMDHENMFWYRQDPGLGLRLIYFSYDVKMKEKGDIPEGYSVSREKKERFSLILESASTNQTSMYLCASSLLTGTVQPQHFGDGTRLSIL.

The chain recombines TRBV28 with TRBJ1-5; no clear D. There are 14 residues in the CDR3. Germline CDR1 reads MDHEN; CDR2 reads SYDVKM. Trimming took off 2 bases at V and 5 bases at J, with 10 bases between the two ends. The CDR3 spells CASSLKLYHQPQHF. The CDR3 bases are TGTGCCAGCAGTTTAAAGCTGTACCATCAGCCCCAGCATTTT.

V usage is TRBV28 and J usage is TRBJ1-1, with TRBD1 identical over 8 bases. The CDR3 totals 11 residues. V lost 6 bases to trimming and J lost 10 bases; unmatched junction nucleotides: 4. In germline, CDR1 is MDHEN, CDR2 SYDVKM. CDR3 bases: TGTGCCAGCAGGAGACAGGGGTTAGCTTTCTTT. This translates into CASRRQGLAFF.

The J gene is TRBJ2-7, the V gene TRBV27, with 7 bases matching TRBD2. Germline V lookup: CDR1 MNHEY, CDR2 SMNVEV (reference sequence). Trimming removed 8 bases from V and 7 bases from J; junction bases left unmatched: 11. The CDR3 is 13 residues long. The chain's CDR3 is CASSAGASLEQYF. In DNA form, the CDR3 reads TGTGCCAGCTCGGCGGGAGCCTCTTTGGAGCAGTACTTC.

The chain is built from TRBV2 and TRBJ1-5; no reliable D call. Trimming stripped 4 bases from V and 6 bases from J, with 19 bases between. The CDR3 runs 16 residues. Germline CDR1 and CDR2: SNHLY and FYNNEI. The CDR3 loop reads CASSAGPTRGFQPQHF. In DNA form, the CDR3 reads TGTGCCAGCAGTGCGGGTCCGACCCGCGGGTTTCAGCCCCAGCATTTT.

This clone was observed a few times. The V call is TRBV5-4, the J call TRBJ2-3; 9 bases line up with TRBD2. The V gene end was trimmed by 4 bases and the J gene end by 1 base; junction bases not matched to a gene: 10. Germline V gene lookup returns CDR1 SGHNT and CDR2 YYREEE (reference sequence). The CDR3 totals 17 residues. The CDR3 sequence: CASSRDSGSTGTDTQYF. The CDR3 nucleotides are TGTGCCAGCAGCCGGGATAGCGGGAGTACCGGCACAGATACGCAGTATTTT.

This clone was counted only a few times. In DNA form, the CDR3 reads TGTGCCAGCAGCTTAGAAACAGGGGGCGGGGATGAAAAACTGTTTTTT. Translation gives CASSLETGGGDEKLFF. The chain couples TRBV7-6 to TRBJ1-4, with 9 bases lining up with TRBD1. The ends lost 1 base at V and 6 bases at J; junction bases unmatched: 6. Germline CDR1 reads SGHVS; CDR2 reads FNYEAQ. The CDR3 is 16 amino acids. Full variable domain (outside the CDR3, taken from reference TRBV7-6 and TRBJ1-4): GAGVSQSPRYKVTKRGQDVALRCDPISGHVSLYWYRQALGQGPEFLTYFNYEAQQDKSGLPNDRFSAERPEGSISTLTIQRTEQRDSAMYRCASSLETGGGDEKLFFGSGTQLSVL.

The V and J genes are TRBV2 and TRBJ1-1; D is ambiguous. This CDR3 is 14 amino acids long. V lost 2 bases and J lost 2, with 9 bases in between. Germline V gene sequence: CDR1 SNHLY, CDR2 FYNNEI. CDR3: CASSETEGNTEAFF. In DNA form, the CDR3 reads TGTGCCAGCAGTGAAACGGAGGGAAACACTGAAGCTTTCTTT.

J is TRBJ1-2 and V is TRBV6-5; D not resolved. There are 13 residues in the CDR3. The ends were cut back, 7 bases at V and 8 bases at J, with 17 bases in the middle. Germline-derived CDR1 and CDR2 are MNHEY and SVGAGI. The CDR3, as DNA: TGTGCCAGCACCGAGGAAGGACGGGGAGGCTACACCTTC. This gives the protein CASTEEGRGGYTF.

This clone came up a few times. This chain joins TRBV19 and TRBJ1-1; TRBD1 is a possible D gene (6 bases). The CDR3 is 14 residues long. Trimming cost V 4 bases and J 1 base, with 10 bases left between them. Looked up from germline, CDR1 is LNHDA and CDR2 is SQIVND (reference sequence). The CDR3, as DNA: TGTGCCAGTAGTACGTACAGGGAGAACACTGAAGCTTTCTTT. Translating it yields CASSTYRENTEAFF. The full variable domain, completed using reference TRBV19 and TRBJ1-1, is DGGITQSPKYLFRKEGQNVTLSCEQNLNHDAMYWYRQDPGQGLRLIYYSQIVNDFQKGDIAEGYSVSREKKESFPLTVTSAQKNPTAFYLCASSTYRENTEAFFGQGTRLTVV.

CDR3 amino acids: CASSPRLAGNNEQFF. Here the CDR3 DNA reads TGTGCCAGTAGTCCCCGGCTAGCGGGTAACAATGAGCAGTTCTTC. The V call is TRBV19, the J call TRBJ2-1, with 8 bases fitting TRBD2. J lost 5 bases, V lost 5 bases, and 8 bases had no gene match. This CDR3 spans 15 amino acids. The germline gives CDR1 LNHDA, CDR2 SQIVND (reference sequence).

This clone appeared a few times. This chain uses TRBV27 with TRBJ2-7; 8 bases line up with TRBD2. V lost 1 base and J lost 0; bases outside the gene matches: 8. This CDR3 is built from 17 residues. CDR1 is MNHEY and CDR2 is SMNVEV in the germline V gene (reference sequence). DNA for the CDR3: TGTGCCAGCAGTTTATACCCGGGGGGGAGCAGCTCCTACGAGCAGTACTTC. This codes for CASSLYPGGSSSYEQYF.

V gene TRBV6-1 combines with J gene TRBJ1-2, with TRBD1 as a possible D gene (6 bases). V lost 3 bases, J lost 4 bases, and 21 bases lay in between. The germline V gene has CDR1 MNHNS and CDR2 SASEGT. The CDR3 loop spans 17 amino acids. The CDR3 coding sequence is TGTGCCAGCAGTGAGGGTGGGACACAAATCTTTATCTATGGCTACACCTTC. This gives the protein CASSEGGTQIFIYGYTF.

As regards this clone: One end of the junction fails to match germline, which may point to a read error. The CDR3 sequence: CASTLGGGTQYF. The DNA of the CDR3 is TGTGCCAGCACCTTAGGGGGGGGTACGCAGTATTTT. The chain carries TRBV11-3 and TRBJ2-3; TRBD2 is a possible D gene (7 bases). Germline lookup yields CDR1 SGHNT and CDR2 YENEEA. This CDR3 comprises 12 residues.

This CDR3 reads CAHRGTVDSYEQYF. The CDR3 coding sequence is TGTGCCCACCGCGGGACGGTAGACTCCTACGAGCAGTACTTC. This chain joins TRBV6-5 and TRBJ2-7, with D possibly being TRBD2 (6 bases). The ends were cut back, 11 bases at V and 0 bases at J, with 17 bases in the middle. The CDR3 is 14 amino acids. The V gene's germline CDR1 is MNHEY and CDR2 SVGAGI.